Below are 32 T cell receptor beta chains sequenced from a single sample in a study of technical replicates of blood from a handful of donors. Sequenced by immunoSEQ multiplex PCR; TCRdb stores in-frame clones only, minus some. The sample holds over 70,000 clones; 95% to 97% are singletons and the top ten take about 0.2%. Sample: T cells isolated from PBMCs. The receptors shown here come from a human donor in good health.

This CDR3 is CASSVEGGGTMNTEAFF. The DNA of the CDR3 is TGTGCCAGCAGCGTAGAGGGAGGTGGCACCATGAACACTGAAGCTTTCTTT. The V gene is TRBV9, the J gene TRBJ1-1; D gene ambiguous. V shed 0 bases and J shed 0 bases, with 15 bases lying between them. The length of the CDR3 is 17 residues. The germline V gene encodes CDR1 SGDLS and CDR2 YYNGEE.

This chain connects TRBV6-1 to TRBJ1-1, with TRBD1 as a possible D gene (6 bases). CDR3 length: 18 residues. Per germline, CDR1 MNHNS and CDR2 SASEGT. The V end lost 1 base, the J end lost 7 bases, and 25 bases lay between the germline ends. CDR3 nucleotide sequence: TGTGCCAGCAGTGAAGGGGGAGCTTGGGCAGGGGTCGTTGATGAAGCTTTCTTT. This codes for CASSEGGAWAGVVDEAFF.

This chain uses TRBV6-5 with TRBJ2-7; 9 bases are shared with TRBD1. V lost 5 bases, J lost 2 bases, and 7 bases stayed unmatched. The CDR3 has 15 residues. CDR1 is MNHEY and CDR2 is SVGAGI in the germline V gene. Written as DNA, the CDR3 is TGTGCCAGCAGTCCCCGGGGGACAGGGCCCTACGAGCAGTACTTC. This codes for CASSPRGTGPYEQYF.

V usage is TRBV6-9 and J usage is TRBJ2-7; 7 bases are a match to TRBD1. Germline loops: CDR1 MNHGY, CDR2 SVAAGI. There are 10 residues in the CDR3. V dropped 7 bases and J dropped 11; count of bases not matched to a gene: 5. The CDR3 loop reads CASTQTGEYF. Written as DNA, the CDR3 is TGTGCCAGCACCCAAACAGGGGAGTACTTC.

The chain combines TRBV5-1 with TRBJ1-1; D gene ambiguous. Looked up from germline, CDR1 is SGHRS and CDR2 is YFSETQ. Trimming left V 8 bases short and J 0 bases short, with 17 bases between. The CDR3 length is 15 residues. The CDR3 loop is CASSISAKMNTEAFF. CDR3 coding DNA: TGCGCCAGTTCAATATCAGCGAAAATGAACACTGAAGCTTTCTTT.

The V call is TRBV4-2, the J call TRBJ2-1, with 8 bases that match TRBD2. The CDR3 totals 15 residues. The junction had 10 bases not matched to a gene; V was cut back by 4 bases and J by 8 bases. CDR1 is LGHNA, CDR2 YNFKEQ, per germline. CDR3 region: CASSRQGLELDEQFF. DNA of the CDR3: TGTGCCAGCAGCCGCCAGGGACTAGAACTTGATGAGCAGTTCTTC.

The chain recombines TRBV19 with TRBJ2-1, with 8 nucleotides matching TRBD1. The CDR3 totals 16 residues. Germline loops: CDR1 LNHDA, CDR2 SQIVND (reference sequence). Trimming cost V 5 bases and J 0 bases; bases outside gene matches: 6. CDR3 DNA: TGTGCCAGTAGTCCCCCAGGGGGCGGCTCCTACAATGAGCAGTTCTTC. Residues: CASSPPGGGSYNEQFF. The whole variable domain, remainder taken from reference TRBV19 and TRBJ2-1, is DGGITQSPKYLFRKEGQNVTLSCEQNLNHDAMYWYRQDPGQGLRLIYYSQIVNDFQKGDIAEGYSVSREKKESFPLTVTSAQKNPTAFYLCASSPPGGGSYNEQFFGPGTRLTVL.

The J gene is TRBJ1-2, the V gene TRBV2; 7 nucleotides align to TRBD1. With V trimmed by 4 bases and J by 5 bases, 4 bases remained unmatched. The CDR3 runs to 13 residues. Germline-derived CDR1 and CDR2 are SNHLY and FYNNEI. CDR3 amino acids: CASSGDRVYGYTF. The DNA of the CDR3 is TGTGCCAGCAGTGGGGACAGAGTTTATGGCTACACCTTC. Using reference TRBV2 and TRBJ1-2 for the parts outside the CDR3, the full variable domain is EPEVTQTPSHQVTQMGQEVILRCVPISNHLYFYWYRQILGQKVEFLVSFYNNEISEKSEIFDDQFSVERPDGSNFTLKIRSTKLEDSAMYFCASSGDRVYGYTFGSGTRLTVV.

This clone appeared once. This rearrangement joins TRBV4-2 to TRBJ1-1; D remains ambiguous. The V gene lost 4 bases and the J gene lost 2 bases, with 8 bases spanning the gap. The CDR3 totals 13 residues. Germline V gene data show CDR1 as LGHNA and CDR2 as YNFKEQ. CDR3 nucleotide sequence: TGTGCCAGCAGCCGAGGCTTAAACACTGAAGCTTTCTTT. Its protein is CASSRGLNTEAFF.

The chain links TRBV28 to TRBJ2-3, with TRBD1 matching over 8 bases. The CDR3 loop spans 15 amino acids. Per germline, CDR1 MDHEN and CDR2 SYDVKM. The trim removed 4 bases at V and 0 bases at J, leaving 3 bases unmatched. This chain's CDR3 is CASSSGQGSTDTQYF. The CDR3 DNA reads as TGTGCCAGCAGTTCCGGACAGGGAAGCACAGATACGCAGTATTTT.

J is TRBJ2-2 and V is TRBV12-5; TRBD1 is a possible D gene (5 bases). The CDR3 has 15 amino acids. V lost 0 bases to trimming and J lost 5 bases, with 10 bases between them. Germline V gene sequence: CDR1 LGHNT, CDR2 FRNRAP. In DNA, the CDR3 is TGTGCTAGTGGTTTGGTATTAGGGGATACCGGGGAGCTGTTTTTT. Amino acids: CASGLVLGDTGELFF.

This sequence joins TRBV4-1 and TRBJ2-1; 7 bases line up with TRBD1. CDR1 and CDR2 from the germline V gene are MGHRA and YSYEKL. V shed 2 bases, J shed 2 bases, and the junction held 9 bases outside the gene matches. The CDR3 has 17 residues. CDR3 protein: CASSQPTRGRAYNEQFF. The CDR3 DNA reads TGCGCCAGCAGCCAACCTACTAGGGGGCGAGCCTACAATGAGCAGTTCTTC.

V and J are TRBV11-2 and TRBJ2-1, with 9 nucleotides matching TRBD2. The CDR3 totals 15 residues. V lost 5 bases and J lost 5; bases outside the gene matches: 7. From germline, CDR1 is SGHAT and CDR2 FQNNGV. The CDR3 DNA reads TGTGCCAGCAGCCGAATAGCGGGGGCCCACAATGAGCAGTTCTTC. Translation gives CASSRIAGAHNEQFF.

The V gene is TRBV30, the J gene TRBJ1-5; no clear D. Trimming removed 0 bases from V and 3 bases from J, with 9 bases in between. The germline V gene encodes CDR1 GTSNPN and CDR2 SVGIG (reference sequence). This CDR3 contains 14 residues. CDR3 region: CAWSVSGFNQPQHF. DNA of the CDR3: TGTGCCTGGAGTGTTTCGGGGTTCAATCAGCCCCAGCATTTT.

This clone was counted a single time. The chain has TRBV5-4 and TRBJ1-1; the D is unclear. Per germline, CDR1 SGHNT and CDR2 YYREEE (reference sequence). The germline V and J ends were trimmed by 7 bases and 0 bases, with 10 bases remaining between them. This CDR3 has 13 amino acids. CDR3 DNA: TGTGCCAGCGGTCGGAGTATGAACACTGAAGCTTTCTTT. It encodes CASGRSMNTEAFF.

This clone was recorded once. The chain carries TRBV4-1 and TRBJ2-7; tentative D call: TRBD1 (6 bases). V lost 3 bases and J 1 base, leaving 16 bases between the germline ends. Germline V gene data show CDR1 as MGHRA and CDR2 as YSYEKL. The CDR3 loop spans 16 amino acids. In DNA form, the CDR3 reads TGCGCCAGCAGCCAGACGCTCACAGGGAATTCCTACGAGCAGTACTTC. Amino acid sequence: CASSQTLTGNSYEQYF.

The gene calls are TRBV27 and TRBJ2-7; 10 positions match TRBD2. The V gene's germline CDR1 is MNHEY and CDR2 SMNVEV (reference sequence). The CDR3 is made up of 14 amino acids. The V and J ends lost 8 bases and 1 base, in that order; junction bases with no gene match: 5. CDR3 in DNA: TGTGCCAGCCGGCTACTAGCGGGATCCTACGAGCAGTACTTC. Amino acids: CASRLLAGSYEQYF.

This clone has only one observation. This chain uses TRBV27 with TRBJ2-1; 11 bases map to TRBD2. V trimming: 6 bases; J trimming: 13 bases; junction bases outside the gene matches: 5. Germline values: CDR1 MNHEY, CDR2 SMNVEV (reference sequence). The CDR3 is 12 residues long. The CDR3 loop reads CASRGLAVSQFF. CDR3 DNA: TGTGCCAGCAGGGGACTAGCGGTTTCCCAGTTCTTC.

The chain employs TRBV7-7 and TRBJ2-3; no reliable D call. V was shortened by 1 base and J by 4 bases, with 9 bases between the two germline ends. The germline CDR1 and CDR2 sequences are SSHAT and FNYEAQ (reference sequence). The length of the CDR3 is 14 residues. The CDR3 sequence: CASSLGLDPDTQYF. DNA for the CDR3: TGTGCCAGCAGCTTAGGTCTAGATCCAGATACGCAGTATTTT.

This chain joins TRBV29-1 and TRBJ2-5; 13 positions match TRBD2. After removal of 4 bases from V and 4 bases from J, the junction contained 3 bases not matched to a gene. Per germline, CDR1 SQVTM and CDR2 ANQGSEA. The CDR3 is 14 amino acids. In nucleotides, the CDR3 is TGCAGCGTTGTACTAGCGGGAGGGTCAGAGACCCAGTACTTC. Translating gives CSVVLAGGSETQYF.

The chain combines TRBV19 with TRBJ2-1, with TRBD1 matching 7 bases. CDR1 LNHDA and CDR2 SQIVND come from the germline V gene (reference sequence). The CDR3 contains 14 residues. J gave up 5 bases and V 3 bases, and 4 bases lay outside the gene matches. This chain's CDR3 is CASSIIGGNNEQFF. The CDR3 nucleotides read TGTGCCAGTAGTATTATAGGGGGCAACAATGAGCAGTTCTTC.

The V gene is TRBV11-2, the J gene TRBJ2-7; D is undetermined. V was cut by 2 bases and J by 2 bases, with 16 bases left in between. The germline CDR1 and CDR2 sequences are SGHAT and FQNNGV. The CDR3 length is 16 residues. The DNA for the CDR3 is TGTGCCAGCAGCTTACCCCCTACCCCGACAACCTACGAGCAGTACTTC. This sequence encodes CASSLPPTPTTYEQYF.

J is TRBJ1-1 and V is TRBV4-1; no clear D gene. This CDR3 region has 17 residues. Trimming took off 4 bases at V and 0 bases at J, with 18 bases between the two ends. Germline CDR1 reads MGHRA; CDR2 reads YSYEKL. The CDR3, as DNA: TGCGCCAGCAGCCTTAACCCAAGGACGGGGATGAACACTGAAGCTTTCTTT. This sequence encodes CASSLNPRTGMNTEAFF.

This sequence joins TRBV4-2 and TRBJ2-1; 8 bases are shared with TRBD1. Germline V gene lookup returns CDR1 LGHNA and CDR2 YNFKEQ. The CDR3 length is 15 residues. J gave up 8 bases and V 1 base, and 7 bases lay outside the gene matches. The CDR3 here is CASSQVQGAQDEQFF. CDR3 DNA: TGTGCCAGCAGCCAAGTTCAGGGGGCGCAGGATGAGCAGTTCTTC.

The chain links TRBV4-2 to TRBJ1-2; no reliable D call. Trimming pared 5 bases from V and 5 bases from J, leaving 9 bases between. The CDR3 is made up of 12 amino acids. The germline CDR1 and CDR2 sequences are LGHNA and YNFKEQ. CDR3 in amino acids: CASSEWSYGYTF. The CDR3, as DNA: TGTGCCAGCAGCGAGTGGAGTTATGGCTACACCTTC.

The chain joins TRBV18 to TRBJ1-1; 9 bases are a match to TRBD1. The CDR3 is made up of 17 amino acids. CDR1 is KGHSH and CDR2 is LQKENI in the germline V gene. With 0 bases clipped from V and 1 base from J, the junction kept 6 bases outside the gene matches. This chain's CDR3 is CASSPPNRGPPNTEAFF. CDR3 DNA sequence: TGTGCCAGCTCACCACCGAACAGGGGGCCCCCGAACACTGAAGCTTTCTTT.

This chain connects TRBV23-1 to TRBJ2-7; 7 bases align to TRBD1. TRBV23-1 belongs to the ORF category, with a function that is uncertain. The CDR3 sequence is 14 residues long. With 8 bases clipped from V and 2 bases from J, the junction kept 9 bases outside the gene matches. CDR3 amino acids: CASLYRDSPYEQYF. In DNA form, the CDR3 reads TGCGCCAGCTTGTACCGGGACAGTCCCTACGAGCAGTACTTC.

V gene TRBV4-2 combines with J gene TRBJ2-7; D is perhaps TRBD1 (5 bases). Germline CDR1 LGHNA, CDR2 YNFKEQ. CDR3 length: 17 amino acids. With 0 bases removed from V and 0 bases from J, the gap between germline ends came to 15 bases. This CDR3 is CASSQDRWQGSSYEQYF. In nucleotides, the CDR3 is TGTGCCAGCAGCCAAGATCGATGGCAGGGTAGCTCCTACGAGCAGTACTTC.

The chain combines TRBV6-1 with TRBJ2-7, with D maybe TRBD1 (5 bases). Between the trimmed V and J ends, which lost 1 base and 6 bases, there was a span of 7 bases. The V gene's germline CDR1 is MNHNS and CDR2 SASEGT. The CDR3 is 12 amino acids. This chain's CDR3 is CASSEVRGEQYF. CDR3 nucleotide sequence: TGTGCCAGCAGTGAAGTAAGGGGCGAGCAGTACTTC.

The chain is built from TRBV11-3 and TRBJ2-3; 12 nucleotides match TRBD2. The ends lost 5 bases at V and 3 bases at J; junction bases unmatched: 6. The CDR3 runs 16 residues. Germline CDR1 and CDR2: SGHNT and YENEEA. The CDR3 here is CASSPTSGSETDTQYF. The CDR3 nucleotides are TGTGCCAGCAGCCCGACTAGCGGGAGCGAGACAGATACGCAGTATTTT.

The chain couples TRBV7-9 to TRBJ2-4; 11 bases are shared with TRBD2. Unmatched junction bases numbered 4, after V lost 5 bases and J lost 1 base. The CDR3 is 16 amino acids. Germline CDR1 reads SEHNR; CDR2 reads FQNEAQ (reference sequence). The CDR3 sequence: CASSQTSGMAKNIQYF. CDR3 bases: TGTGCCAGCAGCCAGACTAGCGGGATGGCCAAAAACATTCAGTACTTC.

This CDR3 is CASGPGTTTEKLFF. The CDR3 DNA sequence: TGTGCCAGCGGCCCCGGGACAACTACAGAAAAACTGTTTTTT. The chain has TRBV27 and TRBJ1-4, with D perhaps matching TRBD1 (6 bases). From germline, CDR1 is MNHEY and CDR2 SMNVEV (reference sequence). This CDR3 comprises 14 residues. The V and J ends lost 8 bases and 8 bases respectively, with 18 bases between them.